This T cell receptor (beta chain) was found in a study of tumor and adjacent non-tumor tissue in lung cancer. As for the study in general: About 4.17 million productive TCRbeta reads were obtained per sample on average.

No cell sorting was done before RNA was extracted from the tissue. The junction had 6 bases not matched to a gene; V was cut back by 10 bases and J by 2 bases. This CDR3 comprises 13 residues. Germline V lookup: CDR1 MNHEY, CDR2 SVGEGT. The library came from three nested PCR rounds adapted from ARM-PCR protocols. TCRdb recomputed calls from the multiplex PCR reads with MiXCR, one row per CDR3 protein. The top ten hold over 20% of the sample, which has tens of thousands of distinct CDR3 sequences, 55% to 75% seen once. On this clonotype itself: A clone one base away is much larger, so this may be a read error.

This sequence joins TRBV6-2 or TRBV6-3 and TRBJ2-7; TRBD1 matches 9 bases. The sequence was collected from a man over 45 with non-small cell lung cancer. The material sequenced was lung tumor tissue. CDR3 DNA sequence: TGTGCCAACACCGGACAGGGGACCTACGAGCAGTACTTC. The encoded protein is CANTGQGTYEQYF.